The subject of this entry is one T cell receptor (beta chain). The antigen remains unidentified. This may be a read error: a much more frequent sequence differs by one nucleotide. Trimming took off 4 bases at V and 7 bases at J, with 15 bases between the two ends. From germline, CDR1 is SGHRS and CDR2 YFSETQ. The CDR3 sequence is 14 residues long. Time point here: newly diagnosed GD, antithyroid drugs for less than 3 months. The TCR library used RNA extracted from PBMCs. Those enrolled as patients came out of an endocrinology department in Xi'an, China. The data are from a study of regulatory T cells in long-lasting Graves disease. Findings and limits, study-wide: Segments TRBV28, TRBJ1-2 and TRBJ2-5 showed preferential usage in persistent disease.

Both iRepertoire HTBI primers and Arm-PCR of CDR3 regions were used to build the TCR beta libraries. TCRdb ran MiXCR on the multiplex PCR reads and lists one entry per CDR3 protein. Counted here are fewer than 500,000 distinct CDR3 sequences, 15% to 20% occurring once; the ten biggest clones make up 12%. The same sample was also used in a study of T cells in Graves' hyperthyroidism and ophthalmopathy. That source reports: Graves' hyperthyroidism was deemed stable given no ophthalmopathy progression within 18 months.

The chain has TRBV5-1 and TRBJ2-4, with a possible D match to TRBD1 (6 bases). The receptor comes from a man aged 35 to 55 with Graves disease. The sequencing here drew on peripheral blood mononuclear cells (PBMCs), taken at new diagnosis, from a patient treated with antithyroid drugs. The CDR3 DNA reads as TGCGCCAGCAGCCTGGGTTCTACAGGGAACATTCAGTACTTC. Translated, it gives CASSLGSTGNIQYF.